These 26 T cell receptor beta chains were sequenced from one sample in a study of T cell responses to AZD1222 COVID-19 vaccine. Measured with immunoSEQ multiplex PCR; TCRdb has only the in-frame clones, and not every one. Of 150,000 to 200,000 clones listed, more than 85% were seen once; the top ten hold about 2.3%. The specimen was peripheral blood, collected on day 0 of AZD1222 vaccination. The receptors here all came from an adult in good health.

The chain has TRBV29-1 and TRBJ1-2; tentative D call: TRBD1 (6 bases). V gave up 6 bases and J gave up 4 bases, with 12 bases separating them. Germline V gene sequence: CDR1 SQVTM, CDR2 ANQGSEA. This CDR3 is 12 amino acids long. This CDR3 reads CSVARGPYGYTF. The CDR3 DNA follows: TGCAGCGTGGCCAGGGGTCCCTATGGCTACACCTTC. The variable domain in full, completed from reference TRBV29-1 and TRBJ1-2, reads SAVISQKPSRDICQRGTSLTIQCQVDSQVTMMFWYRQQPGQSLTLIATANQGSEATYESGFVIDKFPISRPNLTFSTLTVSNMSPEDSSIYLCSVARGPYGYTFGSGTRLTVV.

The J gene is TRBJ2-1, the V gene TRBV10-3, with a possible D match to TRBD2 (6 bases). Germline-derived CDR1 and CDR2 are ENHRY and SYGVKD. The ends were cut back, 10 bases at V and 4 bases at J, with 20 bases in the middle. There are 15 residues in the CDR3. CDR3 residues: CASGTGSDQYNEQFF. The CDR3 DNA sequence: TGTGCCAGCGGGACGGGTAGCGATCAATACAATGAGCAGTTCTTC.

V is TRBV5-5 and J is TRBJ2-3, with D hard to call. V lost 2 bases and J 3 bases, leaving 7 bases between the germline ends. The germline gives CDR1 SGHKS, CDR2 YYEKEE (reference sequence). CDR3 size: 13 residues. CDR3 nucleotide sequence: TGTGCCAGCAGCTTCCTGGTTACAGATACGCAGTATTTT. The encoded protein is CASSFLVTDTQYF. Supplemented by reference TRBV5-5 and TRBJ2-3, the full variable domain reads DAGVTQSPTHLIKTRGQQVTLRCSPISGHKSVSWYQQVLGQGPQFIFQYYEKEERGRGNFPDRFSARQFPNYSSELNVNALLLGDSALYLCASSFLVTDTQYFGPGTRLTVL.

The CDR3 DNA is TGTGCCAGCAGCTATTGGGGGACTAGCGGGACTAGCACAGATACGCAGTATTTT. This sequence encodes CASSYWGTSGTSTDTQYF. This chain links TRBV2 with TRBJ2-3, with 13 bases identical to TRBD2. This CDR3 has 18 residues. Germline lookup yields CDR1 SNHLY and CDR2 FYNNEI. The junction had 9 bases not matched to a gene; V was cut back by 6 bases and J by 0 bases.

The CDR3 DNA reads as TGTGCCAGCAGCACTCCCGCGACAGGGGGCGGAAACACCATATATTTT. Translated, it gives CASSTPATGGGNTIYF. The rearrangement uses TRBV3-1 (or the pseudogene TRBV3-2) and TRBJ1-3, with 10 bases matching TRBD1. Trimming took 5 bases from V and 4 from J; bases not matched to a gene: 8. CDR3 length: 16 amino acids. The germline gives CDR1 LGHDT, CDR2 YNNKEL (reference sequence).

This chain uses TRBV6-2 or TRBV6-3 with TRBJ1-6; D unresolved. The CDR3 extends over 14 amino acids. Germline values: CDR1 MNHEY, CDR2 SVGEGT. V shed 5 bases and J shed 4 bases, with 9 bases lying between them. CDR3 nucleotide sequence: TGTGCCAGCAGTACCGATTCTTATAATTCACCCCTCCACTTT. Encoded protein: CASSTDSYNSPLHF.

The V gene is TRBV5-6, the J gene TRBJ2-2; D is possibly TRBD1 (7 bases). Germline CDR1 SGHDT, CDR2 YYEEEE. This CDR3 spans 15 amino acids. V lost 5 bases to trimming and J lost 4 bases, with 15 bases between them. This CDR3 is CASRTRQGLTGELFF. DNA of the CDR3: TGTGCCAGCAGGACCAGACAGGGACTCACCGGGGAGCTGTTTTTT.

The J gene is TRBJ1-1, the V gene TRBV7-8, with unresolved D. Trimming stripped 5 bases from V and 1 base from J, with 5 bases between. Germline assignment: CDR1 SGHVS and CDR2 FQNEAQ. The CDR3 spans 12 residues. CDR3 DNA sequence: TGTGCCAGCAGCCACACGAACACTGAAGCTTTCTTT. Amino acid sequence: CASSHTNTEAFF.

The chain is built from TRBV18 and TRBJ1-5; unclear D gene. CDR3 length equals 14 residues. The ends were cut back, 1 base at V and 8 bases at J, with 12 bases in the middle. CDR1 KGHSH and CDR2 LQKENI come from the germline V gene. CDR3 nucleotides: TGTGCCAGCTCACCACGTCGTCTGAGGGAGCCCCAGCATTTT. It is translated as CASSPRRLREPQHF.

This rearrangement joins TRBV5-1 to TRBJ2-1, with D maybe TRBD2 (6 bases). V was pared by 5 bases and J by 4 bases, with 19 bases between. The V gene's germline CDR1 is SGHRS and CDR2 YFSETQ. The CDR3 is made up of 16 amino acids. The CDR3 here is CASSDNSRGFYNEQFF. As DNA, the CDR3 is TGCGCCAGCAGTGATAACTCGCGGGGCTTTTACAATGAGCAGTTCTTC.

The chain combines TRBV12-3 or TRBV12-4 with TRBJ1-2; tentative D call: TRBD1 (6 bases). Trimming removed 7 bases from V and 4 bases from J, with 13 bases in between. The CDR3 length is 13 residues. The CDR3 region is CASTPGTSYGYTF. The CDR3 DNA is TGTGCCAGCACCCCCGGGACATCCTATGGCTACACCTTC.

The J gene is TRBJ1-2, the V gene TRBV12-3 or TRBV12-4, with unresolved D. V dropped 3 bases and J dropped 4 bases, with 3 bases sitting between them. This CDR3 is built from 11 residues. The DNA of the CDR3 is TGTGCCAGCAGTTTGGCCTATGGCTACACCTTC. Protein product: CASSLAYGYTF.

The chain links TRBV5-1 to TRBJ1-2; TRBD1 matches 9 bases. V gave up 4 bases and J gave up 4 bases; unmatched junction bases: 5. The germline V gene encodes CDR1 SGHRS and CDR2 YFSETQ. CDR3 length equals 14 residues. The CDR3 region has the DNA TGCGCCAGCAGCGCGGGACAGGGAAGCTATGGCTACACCTTC. Translation gives CASSAGQGSYGYTF.

The J gene is TRBJ2-3, the V gene TRBV6-6, with 12 bases lining up with TRBD2. CDR1 is MNHNY, CDR2 SVGAGI, per germline (reference sequence). V was clipped by 4 bases and J by 4 bases; unmatched bases: 6. The CDR3 has 16 residues. CDR3 sequence (DNA): TGTGCCAGCAGTTCCCGACTAGCGGGAGTAGCAGATACGCAGTATTTT. It yields the protein CASSSRLAGVADTQYF.

Here the CDR3 reads CASSQGGASVNEQFF. The CDR3 DNA follows: TGTGCCAGCAGCCAAGGCGGGGCTAGCGTAAATGAGCAGTTCTTC. The J gene is TRBJ2-1, the V gene TRBV4-2; possible D gene TRBD2, 6 bases. The CDR3 spans 15 residues. Trimming stripped 1 base from V and 7 bases from J, with 14 bases between. Germline-derived CDR1 and CDR2 are LGHNA and YNFKEQ.

The chain has TRBV19 and TRBJ2-3; D may match TRBD1 or TRBD2 (5 bases each). Germline V gene data show CDR1 as LNHDA and CDR2 as SQIVND (reference sequence). The CDR3 loop spans 16 amino acids. V dropped 3 bases and J dropped 2 bases, with 15 bases sitting between them. In DNA, the CDR3 is TGTGCCAGTAGTATGGGGACCAGGAAGACCACAGATACGCAGTATTTT. Its translation: CASSMGTRKTTDTQYF.

The gene calls are TRBV4-1 and TRBJ2-7; D is uncertain. Germline V gene sequence: CDR1 MGHRA, CDR2 YSYEKL. The CDR3 totals 14 residues. V lost 1 base, J lost 2 bases, and 9 bases lay in between. CDR3 region: CASSQADGPYEQYF. Written as DNA, the CDR3 is TGCGCCAGCAGCCAAGCCGACGGCCCCTACGAGCAGTACTTC.

The rearrangement joins TRBV5-1 to TRBJ2-1, with 9 positions matching TRBD2. The length of the CDR3 is 17 residues. Germline V gene data show CDR1 as SGHRS and CDR2 as YFSETQ. J gave up 4 bases and V 2 bases, and 10 bases lay outside the gene matches. The CDR3 spells CASSLSAGGPGYNEQFF. CDR3 DNA sequence: TGCGCCAGCAGCTTATCTGCGGGAGGGCCGGGATACAATGAGCAGTTCTTC.

The chain combines TRBV30 with TRBJ2-5; tentative D call: TRBD2 (7 bases). Germline V gene lookup returns CDR1 GTSNPN and CDR2 SVGIG (reference sequence). The CDR3 runs 13 residues. Between the trimmed V and J ends, which lost 0 bases and 5 bases, there was a span of 10 bases. CDR3 DNA sequence: TGTGCCTGGAGTGTACAGGGAGGGGAGACCCAGTACTTC. Its protein is CAWSVQGGETQYF.

V usage is TRBV3-1 (or the pseudogene TRBV3-2) and J usage is TRBJ1-1; 8 nucleotides agree with TRBD1. Germline CDR1 reads LGHDT; CDR2 reads YNNKEL (reference sequence). The CDR3 runs to 12 residues. Trimming took 4 bases from V and 11 from J; bases not matched to a gene: 6. As DNA, the CDR3 is TGTGCCAGCAGCCCTTGGACAGGGTGGGCTTTCTTT. Translating it yields CASSPWTGWAFF.

This clone was picked up a small number of times. This chain uses TRBV9 with TRBJ1-2, with unresolved D. With 6 bases removed from V and 2 bases from J, the gap between germline ends came to 5 bases. The CDR3 contains 11 residues. Germline CDR1 is SGDLS and CDR2 is YYNGEE. The CDR3 DNA reads as TGTGCCAGCATGCACAACTATGGCTACACCTTC. Protein sequence: CASMHNYGYTF.

V is TRBV7-2 and J is TRBJ1-6; D is unclear. The germline V gene encodes CDR1 SGHTA and CDR2 FQGNSA. This CDR3 is 15 amino acids long. Between the trimmed V and J ends, which lost 5 bases and 8 bases, there was a span of 16 bases. The CDR3 nucleotides read TGTGCCAGCAGCCCAGATCCCTCCAATCATTCACCCCTCCACTTT. This sequence encodes CASSPDPSNHSPLHF.

V usage is TRBV11-2 and J usage is TRBJ2-7; TRBD1 might be the D (6 bases). This CDR3 spans 16 amino acids. Germline assignment: CDR1 SGHAT and CDR2 FQNNGV. V lost 0 bases and J 4 bases, leaving 16 bases between the germline ends. The CDR3 region is CASSLDWYQRGYEQYF. CDR3 in DNA: TGTGCCAGCAGCTTAGACTGGTACCAAAGGGGGTACGAGCAGTACTTC. Full variable domain (remainder filled in from reference TRBV11-2 and TRBJ2-7): EAGVAQSPRYKIIEKRQSVAFWCNPISGHATLYWYQQILGQGPKLLIQFQNNGVVDDSQLPKDRFSAERLKGVDSTLKIQPAKLEDSAVYLCASSLDWYQRGYEQYFGPGTRLTVT.

In DNA, the CDR3 is TGTGCCAGCAGCTTGGCCAGCCGCTCTGGAAACACCATATATTTT. This codes for CASSLASRSGNTIYF. V usage is TRBV7-9 and J usage is TRBJ1-3; D is undetermined. Per the germline V gene, CDR1 is SEHNR and CDR2 is FQNEAQ (reference sequence). V lost 3 bases, J lost 0 bases, and 9 bases lay in between. There are 15 residues in the CDR3. The full variable domain, rest sourced from reference TRBV7-9 and TRBJ1-3, is DTGVSQNPRHKITKRGQNVTFRCDPISEHNRLYWYRQTLGQGPEFLTYFQNEAQLEKSRLLSDRFSAERPKGSFSTLEIQRTEQGDSAMYLCASSLASRSGNTIYFGEGSWLTVV.

The genes are TRBV4-3 and TRBJ1-3; 7 positions agree with TRBD1. V trimming: 1 base; J trimming: 2 bases; junction bases outside the gene matches: 8. The germline V gene has CDR1 LGHNA and CDR2 YSLEER. The CDR3 totals 17 residues. CDR3 sequence: CASSQVPGQATGNTIYF. The DNA for the CDR3 is TGCGCCAGCAGCCAAGTGCCCGGACAGGCAACTGGAAACACCATATATTTT.

The V gene is TRBV4-2, the J gene TRBJ2-1; D tentatively fits TRBD1 or TRBD2 (7 bases each). The V and J ends lost 1 base and 9 bases respectively, with 28 bases between them. The length of the CDR3 is 19 residues. Germline CDR1 LGHNA, CDR2 YNFKEQ. CDR3 coding DNA: TGTGCCAGCAGCCAAGGGGGGGGACAGTGGCCTTCGAACAATCGTGAGCAGTTCTTC. It encodes CASSQGGGQWPSNNREQFF.